This T cell receptor beta chain was sequenced during a study of beta chain features in type 1 diabetes. CDR1 and CDR2 (germline): SGHRS, YFSETQ. Germline trimming cut 4 bases from V and 3 bases from J; bases unmatched to any gene: 5. The CDR3 extends over 14 amino acids. Reverse transcription of all isolated RNA meant that expressed TCRB transcripts were sequenced. Profiling relied on immunoSEQ multiplex PCR, and the TCRdb table lists in-frame clones only, not all of them. The sample records 300,000 to 400,000 clones, 9.6% being singletons. Study-wide findings and caveats: PCR might pick shorter templates more often, in the same way for patients and controls. Type 1 diabetes patients showed a moderate but significant shortening of TCRB CDR3s in all four CD4+ subsets.

This clone showed up many times. Its cognate antigen is unknown. This sequence joins TRBV5-1 and TRBJ2-5; 8 nucleotides line up with TRBD2. This receptor was obtained from a man younger than 45 with type 1 diabetes. Sequenced: central memory CD4+ T cells from blood. The CDR3 loop is CASSKISGKETQYF. The DNA of the CDR3 is TGCGCCAGCAGCAAAATTAGCGGGAAAGAGACCCAGTACTTC.